A single sample is the source of the 28 T cell receptor beta chains below, sequenced in a study of T cells in Graves' hyperthyroidism and ophthalmopathy. Amplification yielded TCR beta CDR3 regions, with RNA transcripts as the source. The HTBI primer set drove a first-round RT-PCR of the TCR CDR3. TCRdb re-called the multiplex PCR reads with MiXCR, one entry per CDR3 protein. The sample lists about 350,000 distinct CDR3 sequences; about 20% were seen once. Sequenced material: blood. These receptors were obtained from a woman aged 18-29 years with Graves' hyperthyroidism.

This clonotype was found many times. This chain links TRBV11-2 with TRBJ2-7, with 9 bases aligning to TRBD1. This CDR3 region has 14 residues. J was trimmed by 2 bases and V by 5 bases; bases with no gene match: 4. Germline V CDR1 and CDR2: SGHAT, FQNNGV. The CDR3 region has the DNA TGTGCCAGCAGCACGCGACAGGGGGCCTACGAGCAGTACTTC. Its protein product is CASSTRQGAYEQYF. Combining the CDR3 with reference TRBV11-2 and TRBJ2-7 gives the whole variable domain EAGVAQSPRYKIIEKRQSVAFWCNPISGHATLYWYQQILGQGPKLLIQFQNNGVVDDSQLPKDRFSAERLKGVDSTLKIQPAKLEDSAVYLCASSTRQGAYEQYFGPGTRLTVT.

This chain uses TRBV27 with TRBJ2-4; D is ambiguous. The V gene lost 1 base and the J gene lost 2 bases, with 3 bases spanning the gap. The CDR3 totals 13 residues. Germline assignment: CDR1 MNHEY and CDR2 SMNVEV (reference sequence). This chain's CDR3 is CASSLYPKNIQYF. The DNA for the CDR3 is TGTGCCAGCAGTTTATATCCCAAAAACATTCAGTACTTC.

This clonotype came up many times. The V and J genes are TRBV3-1 and TRBJ1-2; D may be TRBD1 (5 bases). The V gene lost 0 bases and the J gene lost 3 bases, with 11 bases spanning the gap. Germline V gene lookup returns CDR1 LGHDT and CDR2 YNNKEL (reference sequence). The CDR3 runs 15 residues. Here the CDR3 DNA reads TGTGCCAGCAGCCAAGAGCCGGGGGAGGACTATGGCTACACCTTC. This sequence encodes CASSQEPGEDYGYTF.

This clonotype was seen many times. This rearrangement joins TRBV9 to TRBJ1-3; D not certain. Germline values: CDR1 SGDLS, CDR2 YYNGEE. The CDR3 is 14 amino acids. V dropped 4 bases and J dropped 5 bases, with 13 bases sitting between them. The DNA for the CDR3 is TGTGCCAGCAGCTCCCCTGACTTAAGAAACACCATATATTTT. Protein: CASSSPDLRNTIYF.

In this sample, this clonotype turned up once. V usage is TRBV11-1 and J usage is TRBJ1-2; 7 bases line up with TRBD1. Trimming cost V 5 bases and J 6 bases; bases outside gene matches: 9. From germline, CDR1 is SGHAT and CDR2 FQDESV (reference sequence). The CDR3 runs 14 residues. Here the CDR3 reads CASSNPGQPHGYTF. In nucleotides, the CDR3 is TGTGCCAGCAGCAATCCGGGACAGCCTCATGGCTACACCTTC.

About this clonotype: One base away lies a much larger clone, so this may be a sequencing read error. This chain links TRBV14 with TRBJ2-7; no reliable D call. This CDR3 contains 16 residues. Germline CDR1 reads SGHDN; CDR2 reads FVKESK. In nucleotides, the CDR3 is TGTGCCAGCAGCCAAGAAGCGACGGTTCTGGGGTACGAGCAGTGCTTC. Translated: CASSQEATVLGYEQCF.

This clonotype was observed many times. The chain couples TRBV20-1 to TRBJ1-2; maybe TRBD1 (5 bases). V lost 6 bases and J 2 bases, leaving 19 bases between the germline ends. Germline V gene lookup returns CDR1 DFQATT and CDR2 SNEGSKA (reference sequence). The CDR3 loop spans 15 amino acids. The CDR3 DNA follows: TGCAGTGCGTCTCGTCGGGACGCCACGAACTATGGCTACACCTTC. This sequence encodes CSASRRDATNYGYTF.

Many counts were recorded for this clonotype. The rearrangement links TRBV5-4 to TRBJ1-1; D call uncertain. Deletions cut 0 bases from V and 2 bases from J, with 8 bases between. The CDR3 covers 14 residues. CDR1 and CDR2 (germline): SGHNT, YYREEE (reference sequence). Here the CDR3 reads CASSLDLGNTEAFF. DNA of the CDR3: TGTGCCAGCAGCTTGGATTTGGGTAACACTGAAGCTTTCTTT.

This clonotype was counted at least ten times. The rearrangement uses TRBV2 and TRBJ1-5; 7 bases are shared with TRBD1. Germline CDR1 is SNHLY and CDR2 is FYNNEI. This CDR3 region has 14 residues. Trimming removed 7 bases from V and 6 bases from J; junction bases left unmatched: 9. Here the CDR3 DNA reads TGTGCCAGCACCGACAGGGACTTGGGTCAGCCCCAGCATTTT. Protein: CASTDRDLGQPQHF.

This clonotype was observed many times. This chain links TRBV29-1 with TRBJ2-7; tentatively, D is TRBD1 or TRBD2 (7 bases each). CDR1 and CDR2 from the germline V gene are SQVTM and ANQGSEA. The CDR3 length is 14 residues. V was shortened by 3 bases and J by 1 base, with 13 bases between the two germline ends. The CDR3, as DNA: TGCAGCGTTGAGGGGGGGGACAGATCCTACGAGCAGTACTTC. It specifies CSVEGGDRSYEQYF.

This clonotype came up many times. The gene calls are TRBV12-3 or TRBV12-4 and TRBJ1-2, with 9 bases fitting TRBD1. V lost 5 bases and J lost 4; bases outside the gene matches: 5. The CDR3 runs 14 residues. The CDR3: CASSDRGGGYGYTF. In nucleotides, the CDR3 is TGTGCCAGCAGTGACAGGGGGGGAGGCTATGGCTACACCTTC.

This rearrangement joins TRBV29-1 to TRBJ2-7; no reliable D call. This CDR3 has 11 amino acids. The germline V gene has CDR1 SQVTM and CDR2 ANQGSEA. V was clipped by 4 bases and J by 9 bases, with 13 bases between them. For the CDR3, the DNA is TGCAGCGTTGCTAATGGCGACGGGCAGTACTTC. Protein product: CSVANGDGQYF.

This clonotype was recorded at least ten times. This rearrangement joins TRBV20-1 to TRBJ2-7, with D possibly being TRBD1 (5 bases). Trimming shortened V by 3 bases and J by 3 bases, and 18 bases separated the two germline ends. From germline, CDR1 is DFQATT and CDR2 SNEGSKA (reference sequence). The CDR3 extends over 15 amino acids. This CDR3 is CSASSGAGMVYEQYF. For the CDR3, the DNA is TGCAGTGCTAGTTCCGGTGCAGGGATGGTCTACGAGCAGTACTTC.

This clonotype has at least ten counts. The chain has TRBV2 and TRBJ2-2; the D gene is possibly TRBD1 (6 bases). This CDR3 has 15 amino acids. V was cut by 6 bases and J by 2 bases, with 13 bases left in between. CDR1 and CDR2 from the germline V gene are SNHLY and FYNNEI. The CDR3 DNA is TGTGCCAGCAGGCTGGACAGACATAACACCGGGGAGCTGTTTTTT. Translating it yields CASRLDRHNTGELFF.

The genes are TRBV12-5 and TRBJ1-1; 7 bases map to TRBD1. Germline trimming cut 6 bases from V and 2 bases from J; bases unmatched to any gene: 3. CDR3 size: 13 residues. Germline values: CDR1 LGHNT, CDR2 FRNRAP. The CDR3 reads CASGQGRNTEAFF. The CDR3 DNA follows: TGTGCTAGTGGACAGGGGAGAAACACTGAAGCTTTCTTT.

This clonotype was seen ten or more times. This chain links TRBV6-5 with TRBJ1-1; D not resolved. This CDR3 has 14 amino acids. The germline V and J ends were trimmed by 0 bases and 7 bases, with 12 bases remaining between them. From germline, CDR1 is MNHEY and CDR2 SVGAGI. The CDR3 bases are TGTGCCAGCAGTTACTCACAAACCACGGATGAAGCTTTCTTT. It encodes CASSYSQTTDEAFF.

The chain recombines TRBV7-2 with TRBJ2-7, with TRBD2 identical over 7 bases. Germline CDR1 and CDR2: SGHTA and FQGNSA. With V trimmed by 8 bases and J by 0 bases, 7 bases remained unmatched. The CDR3 is 14 residues long. The CDR3 is CASLLAVSSYEQYF. CDR3 sequence (DNA): TGTGCCAGCCTTCTAGCGGTTAGCTCCTACGAGCAGTACTTC.

This clonotype has a count of ten or more. The V call is TRBV29-1, the J call TRBJ1-2, with D hard to call. This CDR3 spans 10 amino acids. CDR1 and CDR2 from the germline V gene are SQVTM and ANQGSEA. The V end lost 7 bases, the J end lost 9 bases, and 12 bases lay between the germline ends. The CDR3 spells CSALDDSYTF. The CDR3 bases are TGCAGCGCCTTGGACGACAGCTACACCTTC.

This clonotype was recorded many times. This chain joins TRBV20-1 and TRBJ2-2; 9 bases agree with TRBD2. V trimming: 1 base; J trimming: 6 bases; junction bases outside the gene matches: 3. The germline V gene has CDR1 DFQATT and CDR2 SNEGSKA (reference sequence). This CDR3 has 14 residues. CDR3 protein: CSARGASGAGELFF. Here the CDR3 DNA reads TGCAGTGCTAGAGGCGCTAGCGGGGCCGGGGAGCTGTTTTTT.

V usage is TRBV6-5 and J usage is TRBJ1-2; 7 bases fit TRBD1. The V and J ends lost 2 bases and 3 bases, in that order; junction bases with no gene match: 9. This CDR3 has 16 amino acids. Germline CDR1 MNHEY, CDR2 SVGAGI. CDR3 residues: CASSYLDRVGYYGYTF. CDR3 nucleotides: TGTGCCAGCAGTTACCTAGACAGGGTCGGATACTATGGCTACACCTTC.

This clonotype has a count of ten or more. The J gene is TRBJ2-7, the V gene TRBV6-2 or TRBV6-3; D could derive from TRBD1 or TRBD2 (5 bases each). CDR1 is MNHEY and CDR2 is SVGEGT in the germline V gene. This CDR3 contains 14 residues. Trimming pared 6 bases from V and 3 bases from J, leaving 15 bases between. The chain's CDR3 is CASSSRDGFYEQYF. The CDR3 region has the DNA TGTGCCAGCAGCTCCCGGGACGGTTTCTACGAGCAGTACTTC.

Turning to this clonotype: Being one base from a much bigger clone, this may be a read error. The V gene is TRBV6-1, the J gene TRBJ2-7; D gene unclear. Germline-derived CDR1 and CDR2 are MNHNS and SASEGT. This CDR3 has 11 amino acids. CDR3 sequence (DNA): TGTGCCAGCACTCAGAGCTACGAGCAGTGCTTC. Amino acid sequence: CASTQSYEQCF.

Concerning this clonotype: A read error may be the cause here, since a much bigger clone is one base away. The gene calls are TRBV11-3 and TRBJ2-7; 7 bases fit TRBD1. Germline lookup yields CDR1 SGHNT and CDR2 YENEEA. The CDR3 totals 12 residues. The CDR3 loop is CASSAQGDEQCF. The CDR3 region has the DNA TGTGCCAGCAGCGCCCAGGGGGATGAGCAGTGCTTC.

This clonotype was recorded many times. Its ends do not fully match the called genes, so a read error is possible. This chain uses TRBV7-9 with TRBJ2-7, with D unclear. The germline V gene encodes CDR1 SEHNR and CDR2 FQNEAQ (reference sequence). The CDR3 spans 14 residues. Written as DNA, the CDR3 is TGCGCCAGCAGCCCCGAAGGGCGCGCTTACGAGCAGTACTTC. Protein product: CASSPEGRAYEQYF.

This clonotype has only a few counts. J is TRBJ2-5 and V is TRBV20-1, with D unclear. CDR3 size: 15 residues. Germline assignment: CDR1 DFQATT and CDR2 SNEGSKA (reference sequence). With 6 bases removed from V and 5 bases from J, the gap between germline ends came to 22 bases. The CDR3 reads CSARRLGIESETQYF. DNA for the CDR3: TGCAGTGCCCGGCGGTTAGGGATCGAATCGGAGACCCAGTACTTC.

The rearrangement joins TRBV12-3 or TRBV12-4 to TRBJ1-2, with D possibly being TRBD1 (6 bases). CDR3 length: 17 residues. Trimming cost V 6 bases and J 2 bases, with 22 bases left between them. The CDR3 nucleotides are TGTGCCAGCAGAAAATTGACAGGATTCCTTACCAACTATGGCTACACCTTC. Translation gives CASRKLTGFLTNYGYTF.

Comment on this clonotype: A much larger clone differs from this one at a single base, so this may be a read error. The chain has TRBV6-1 and TRBJ1-2, with D possibly TRBD1 on 6 matching bases. The CDR3 is 12 amino acids. CDR1 is MNHNS, CDR2 SASEGT, per germline. Trimming took off 4 bases at V and 7 bases at J, with 10 bases between the two ends. For the CDR3, the DNA is TGTGCCAGCAGTGGGCAGGGGTCTGGCTACACCTTC. Translating it yields CASSGQGSGYTF.

V usage is TRBV12-3 or TRBV12-4 and J usage is TRBJ1-1; unclear D gene. The CDR3 covers 13 residues. The V end lost 2 bases, the J end lost 5 bases, and 9 bases lay between the germline ends. CDR3 sequence reads: CASSLHGETEAFF. The CDR3 coding sequence is TGTGCCAGCAGTTTACACGGGGAGACTGAAGCTTTCTTT.